The rows below give T cell receptor beta chains drawn from one sample of a study of T-cell memory formation after mild COVID-19. TCRdb analysed the 5' RACE reads with MiXCR anew, one entry per CDR3 protein. This table holds 190,000 or so distinct CDR3 sequences, roughly a tenth found once. Material for sequencing was PBMCs or a T cell subset sorted from them (not recorded which). The receptor source for this set is a man between 18 and 35 years old who had mild COVID-19 (a few samples of this study predate the infection). Cell type and time point are not known. The CDR3 runs from the conserved cysteine through the conserved F or W. The order of the fields is clone size, D gene, J gene, V gene, CDR3 protein, CDR3 DNA. A D gene is named only where the DNA matches it firmly. Rows may omit the clone size; those that give it use once, few, many or a size class.

clone size: NA; D gene: NA; J gene: TRBJ2-7; V gene: TRBV27; CDR3 protein: CASRTQGDEQYF; CDR3 DNA: TGTGCCAGCAGGACTCAGGGAGACGAGCAGTACTTC
clone size: few; D gene: TRBD1; J gene: TRBJ2-3; V gene: TRBV5-1; CDR3 protein: CASSPTSGGAGTDTQYF; CDR3 DNA: TGCGCCAGCAGCCCTACTTCAGGGGGCGCGGGCACAGATACGCAGTATTTT
clone size: NA; D gene: TRBD1; J gene: TRBJ2-7; V gene: TRBV5-1; CDR3 protein: CASSWTGESYEQYF; CDR3 DNA: TGCGCCAGCAGCTGGACAGGGGAATCCTACGAGCAGTACTTC
clone size: few; D gene: NA; J gene: TRBJ2-1; V gene: TRBV10-3; CDR3 protein: CATRSQVTYNEQFF; CDR3 DNA: TGTGCCACTCGAAGCCAAGTAACCTACAATGAGCAGTTCTTC
clone size: NA; D gene: TRBD1; J gene: TRBJ1-6; V gene: TRBV7-8; CDR3 protein: CASSGQVQYSPLHF; CDR3 DNA: TGTGCCAGCAGCGGACAGGTTCAGTATTCACCCCTCCACTTT
clone size: many; D gene: TRBD1; J gene: TRBJ2-7; V gene: TRBV7-2; CDR3 protein: CASSLGGQVTYEQYF; CDR3 DNA: TGTGCCAGCAGCTTAGGGGGACAGGTCACCTACGAGCAGTACTTC
clone size: NA; D gene: TRBD1; J gene: TRBJ1-2; V gene: TRBV5-1; CDR3 protein: CASSTPTGQHGYTF; CDR3 DNA: TGCGCCAGCAGTACCCCGACAGGGCAGCATGGCTACACCTTC
clone size: few; D gene: NA; J gene: TRBJ2-7; V gene: TRBV3-1; CDR3 protein: CASSRRDGAYEQYF; CDR3 DNA: TGTGCCAGCAGCCGTAGAGACGGAGCCTACGAGCAGTACTTC
clone size: NA; D gene: TRBD1; J gene: TRBJ2-6; V gene: TRBV7-9; CDR3 protein: CASSLFGTANSGANVLTF; CDR3 DNA: TGTGCCAGCAGCTTATTCGGGACAGCCAACTCTGGGGCCAACGTCCTGACTTTC
clone size: few; D gene: NA; J gene: TRBJ1-1; V gene: TRBV4-2; CDR3 protein: CASSQGTPLGEAFF; CDR3 DNA: TGTGCCAGCAGCCAGGGGACTCCGTTAGGTGAAGCTTTCTTT
clone size: NA; D gene: NA; J gene: TRBJ2-5; V gene: TRBV20-1; CDR3 protein: CSAREGRRETQYF; CDR3 DNA: TGCAGTGCTAGAGAGGGTCGCCGAGAGACCCAGTACTTC
clone size: NA; D gene: NA; J gene: TRBJ1-2; V gene: TRBV6-5; CDR3 protein: CASSTTGNYGYTF; CDR3 DNA: TGTGCCAGCAGTACAACAGGGAACTATGGCTACACCTTC
clone size: NA; D gene: NA; J gene: TRBJ1-5; V gene: TRBV20-1; CDR3 protein: CSARTPNSNQPQHF; CDR3 DNA: TGCAGTGCTAGAACCCCGAATAGCAATCAGCCCCAGCATTTT
clone size: NA; D gene: NA; J gene: TRBJ1-1; V gene: TRBV20-1; CDR3 protein: CSVSPRKPNTEAFF; CDR3 DNA: TGCAGTGTATCTCCCCGGAAACCGAACACTGAAGCTTTCTTT
clone size: NA; D gene: NA; J gene: TRBJ2-3; V gene: TRBV6-1; CDR3 protein: CASSTFRGTDTQYF; CDR3 DNA: TGTGCCAGCAGTACCTTCAGGGGCACCGATACGCAGTATTTT
clone size: few; D gene: TRBD2; J gene: TRBJ2-3; V gene: TRBV5-1; CDR3 protein: CASSLSVSGGPSDTQYF; CDR3 DNA: TGCGCCAGCAGCTTGTCAGTTTCGGGGGGGCCGTCAGATACGCAGTATTTT
clone size: many; D gene: TRBD2; J gene: TRBJ2-3; V gene: TRBV29-1; CDR3 protein: CSVIAGGPGDTQYF; CDR3 DNA: TGCAGCGTAATAGCGGGGGGGCCGGGAGATACGCAGTATTTT
clone size: few; D gene: TRBD2; J gene: TRBJ2-1; V gene: TRBV5-1; CDR3 protein: CASSQYTTGDGGVDEQFF; CDR3 DNA: TGCGCCAGCAGCCAATATACGACGGGTGACGGGGGGGTGGATGAGCAGTTCTTC
clone size: NA; D gene: NA; J gene: TRBJ2-6; V gene: TRBV7-2; CDR3 protein: CASSPGLGRGKSGANVLTF; CDR3 DNA: TGTGCCAGCAGCCCCGGTTTGGGCAGGGGAAAGTCTGGGGCCAACGTCCTGACTTTC
clone size: NA; D gene: NA; J gene: TRBJ1-2; V gene: TRBV5-1; CDR3 protein: CASSSYVAGGGYGYTF; CDR3 DNA: TGCGCCAGCAGCTCCTACGTAGCGGGAGGAGGCTATGGCTACACCTTC
clone size: NA; D gene: NA; J gene: TRBJ1-6; V gene: TRBV7-2; CDR3 protein: CASSFTGTYNSPLHF; CDR3 DNA: TGTGCCAGCAGCTTTACCGGCACCTATAATTCACCCCTCCACTTT
clone size: few; D gene: NA; J gene: TRBJ2-6; V gene: TRBV5-1; CDR3 protein: CASSRSRTNSGANVLTF; CDR3 DNA: TGCGCCAGCAGCAGGTCTCGGACTAACTCTGGGGCCAACGTCCTGACTTTC
clone size: few; D gene: NA; J gene: TRBJ1-2; V gene: TRBV3-1; CDR3 protein: CASSHGLSSPGYTF; CDR3 DNA: TGTGCCAGCAGCCACGGTCTGTCCTCTCCTGGCTACACCTTC
clone size: many; D gene: TRBD2; J gene: TRBJ2-1; V gene: TRBV5-5; CDR3 protein: CASSFLAGGPEFF; CDR3 DNA: TGTGCCAGCAGCTTTCTTGCGGGGGGGCCGGAGTTCTTC
clone size: few; D gene: NA; J gene: TRBJ2-7; V gene: TRBV6-6; CDR3 protein: CASSHLNEQYF; CDR3 DNA: TGTGCCAGCAGTCACCTGAACGAGCAGTACTTC
clone size: few; D gene: NA; J gene: TRBJ2-3; V gene: TRBV5-1; CDR3 protein: CASSSRGETDTQYF; CDR3 DNA: TGCGCCAGCAGCTCCCGGGGTGAGACAGATACGCAGTATTTT
clone size: NA; D gene: NA; J gene: TRBJ1-2; V gene: TRBV12-3/TRBV12-4; CDR3 protein: CASSFATLGYTF; CDR3 DNA: TGTGCCAGCAGTTTCGCGACATTGGGCTACACCTTC
clone size: once; D gene: NA; J gene: TRBJ1-2; V gene: TRBV3-1; CDR3 protein: CARGLRQCGYTF; CDR3 DNA: TGTGCCAGGGGTCTTCGACAGTGTGGCTACACCTTC
clone size: NA; D gene: NA; J gene: TRBJ2-2; V gene: TRBV20-1; CDR3 protein: CSARRPGSNTGELFF; CDR3 DNA: TGCAGTGCTAGAAGGCCGGGATCGAACACCGGGGAGCTGTTTTTT
clone size: many; D gene: NA; J gene: TRBJ2-1; V gene: TRBV29-1; CDR3 protein: CSVAPRFNNEQFF; CDR3 DNA: TGCAGCGTTGCTCCGCGATTCAACAATGAGCAGTTCTTC